This entry is about one T cell receptor (beta chain). Its antigen remains unidentified. The CDR3 runs 13 residues. CDR1 is SNHLY, CDR2 FYNNEI, per germline. V was clipped by 7 bases and J by 10 bases; unmatched bases: 5. This specimen belongs to a study of response to subunit inactivated influenza vaccine. TCRdb redid the calling of the RT-PCR reads with MiXCR, one entry per CDR3 protein. This repertoire shows 400,000 to 650,000 distinct CDR3 sequences, around 7.7% found once; its top ten account for around 14%. Findings and caveats of the study: The authors offered the suggestion that each seasonal influenza vaccination recruits few new T cells.

V is TRBV2 and J is TRBJ2-6, with 9 bases aligning to TRBD1. This TCR came from a man between 45 and 75 years old who received an inactivated influenza vaccine. Sequenced here: PBMCs from blood, sampled 23 months after vaccination. This CDR3 reads CASNTGQGNVLTF. CDR3 bases: TGTGCCAGCAATACGGGACAGGGTAACGTCCTGACTTTC.